The 13 T cell receptor beta chains given below trace back to one sample, sequenced in a study of T cell repertoires in cytomegalovirus infection. The antigens for these receptors are not known. TCRdb re-called the reads through MiXCR, storing one row per CDR3 protein. The table includes roughly 920,000 distinct CDR3 sequences, approximately 31% detected once. Sequencing used cultured CD8+ T cells from PBMCs, obtained from culture after CMV antigen stimulation. Receptor source: a human donor in good health (CMV status not recorded). Some clones in this sample may be carry-over from other donors' samples.

This clonotype came up a few times. The rearrangement links TRBV12-3 or TRBV12-4 to TRBJ1-5; maybe TRBD1 (5 bases). This CDR3 has 19 amino acids. The V and J ends lost 5 bases and 2 bases respectively, with 25 bases between them. CDR3 sequence: CASSLARGRWTGGNQPQHF. DNA for the CDR3: TGTGCCAGCAGTCTCGCCCGGGGACGGTGGACGGGGGGCAATCAGCCCCAGCATTTT.

As concerns this clonotype: The junction differs from germline at one of its ends, possibly a read error. The chain couples TRBV4-1 to TRBJ1-1; 7 nucleotides line up with TRBD1. Germline-derived CDR1 and CDR2 are MGHRA and YSYEKL. The CDR3 has 17 amino acids. The CDR3 region has the DNA TGTGCCAGCAGCCAAGATCAAGGGGGCATTTTGAGTACTGAAGCTTTCTTT. Translating gives CASSQDQGGILSTEAFF.

There are a few counts of this clonotype. The CDR3, as DNA: TGTGCCAGTAAAGAGAGTGACTATGGCTACACCTTC. Amino acids: CASKESDYGYTF. V and J are TRBV19 and TRBJ1-2; no reliable D call. CDR3 length equals 12 residues. Trimming stripped 7 bases from V and 3 bases from J, with 9 bases between. Germline lookup yields CDR1 LNHDA and CDR2 SQIVND (reference sequence).

This clonotype turned up a few times. The chain carries TRBV3-1 and TRBJ1-2; D is unresolved. Germline lookup yields CDR1 LGHDT and CDR2 YNNKEL (reference sequence). The CDR3 sequence is 18 residues long. Trimming stripped 0 bases from V and 4 bases from J, with 21 bases between. This chain's CDR3 is CASSQDSKASSKGYGYTF. For the CDR3, the DNA is TGTGCCAGCAGCCAAGATTCGAAGGCTTCATCGAAGGGCTATGGCTACACCTTC.

The sample holds many counts of this clonotype. The V call is TRBV7-9, the J call TRBJ1-1; possibly TRBD1 for D (6 bases). Germline CDR1 reads SEHNR; CDR2 reads FQNEAQ (reference sequence). The CDR3 extends over 14 amino acids. The V gene lost 10 bases and the J gene lost 0 bases, with 15 bases spanning the gap. As DNA, the CDR3 is TGTGCCATCCTAAGGGGGGTTATGAACACTGAAGCTTTCTTT. Translation: CAILRGVMNTEAFF.

This clonotype occurred once. This could be a read error, since a much larger clone is one nucleotide away. This sequence joins TRBV7-2 and TRBJ2-5; 8 positions agree with TRBD1. The germline gives CDR1 SGHTA, CDR2 FQGNSA. The CDR3 runs to 15 residues. V shed 1 base, J shed 4 bases, and the junction held 5 bases outside the gene matches. The CDR3 region is CASSLVRDRIETQYF. The CDR3 DNA follows: TGTGCCAGCAGCTTAGTTCGGGACAGGATAGAGACCCAGTACTTC.

This clonotype was seen only a few times. The chain is built from TRBV27 and TRBJ2-7; D may be TRBD2 (6 bases). V was cut by 11 bases and J by 4 bases, with 9 bases left in between. From germline, CDR1 is MNHEY and CDR2 SMNVEV (reference sequence). The CDR3 covers 10 residues. Written as DNA, the CDR3 is TGTGCCGCGGGACCATACGAGCAGTACTTC. Protein product: CAAGPYEQYF.

The table lists this clonotype with a few counts. The chain is built from TRBV5-6 and TRBJ2-7, with TRBD1 matching 7 bases. Germline assignment: CDR1 SGHDT and CDR2 YYEEEE. The CDR3 consists of 17 residues. Trimming cost V 6 bases and J 2 bases; bases outside gene matches: 17. The CDR3 protein is CASTLNPQGIYAYEQYF. The CDR3 DNA reads as TGTGCCAGCACCCTCAACCCACAGGGGATTTACGCCTACGAGCAGTACTTC.

For the CDR3, the DNA is TGCAGTGCTAGTGGGGCGGATAGCAATCAGCCCCAGCATTTT. This gives the protein CSASGADSNQPQHF. This chain joins TRBV20-1 and TRBJ1-5, with D possibly TRBD1 on 5 matching bases. Germline V gene sequence: CDR1 DFQATT, CDR2 SNEGSKA (reference sequence). Deletions cut 3 bases from V and 0 bases from J, with 9 bases between. The CDR3 is made up of 14 amino acids.

This sequence joins TRBV7-9 and TRBJ1-2, with D unclear. With 6 bases removed from V and 4 bases from J, the gap between germline ends came to 24 bases. The CDR3 is 17 amino acids. Germline CDR1 reads SEHNR; CDR2 reads FQNEAQ (reference sequence). CDR3 coding DNA: TGTGCCAGCAGTTCGGTGGGAACGGATCCTAGGGTCTATGGCTACACCTTC. This encodes CASSSVGTDPRVYGYTF.

This clonotype was seen only a few times. V usage is TRBV12-3 or TRBV12-4 and J usage is TRBJ2-3, with a weak D call TRBD1 (6 bases). CDR3 length equals 16 residues. Trimming shortened V by 6 bases and J by 4 bases, and 20 bases separated the two germline ends. This CDR3 reads CASRTGTPEPADTQYF. The CDR3 DNA is TGTGCCAGCAGAACCGGGACACCCGAACCAGCAGATACGCAGTATTTT.

The table lists this clonotype with a few counts. V is TRBV6-2 or TRBV6-3 and J is TRBJ1-6; D gene uncertain. V lost 6 bases and J 7 bases, leaving 19 bases between the germline ends. CDR3 length equals 16 residues. In germline, CDR1 is MNHEY, CDR2 SVGEGT. CDR3 residues: CASSQHFELGNSPLHF. Written as DNA, the CDR3 is TGTGCCAGCAGCCAACACTTCGAACTGGGGAATTCACCCCTCCACTTT.

This clonotype appeared a single time. V and J are TRBV7-9 and TRBJ2-1, with D possibly matching TRBD2 (6 bases). Germline assignment: CDR1 SEHNR and CDR2 FQNEAQ (reference sequence). This CDR3 is 14 amino acids long. V lost 0 bases and J lost 7, with 10 bases in between. As DNA, the CDR3 is TGTGCCAGCAGCTTAGCGAGGGAGGTAAATGAGCAGTTCTTC. Translation gives CASSLAREVNEQFF. The complete variable domain, with remaining parts taken from reference TRBV7-9 and TRBJ2-1, reads DTGVSQNPRHKITKRGQNVTFRCDPISEHNRLYWYRQTLGQGPEFLTYFQNEAQLEKSRLLSDRFSAERPKGSFSTLEIQRTEQGDSAMYLCASSLAREVNEQFFGPGTRLTVL.